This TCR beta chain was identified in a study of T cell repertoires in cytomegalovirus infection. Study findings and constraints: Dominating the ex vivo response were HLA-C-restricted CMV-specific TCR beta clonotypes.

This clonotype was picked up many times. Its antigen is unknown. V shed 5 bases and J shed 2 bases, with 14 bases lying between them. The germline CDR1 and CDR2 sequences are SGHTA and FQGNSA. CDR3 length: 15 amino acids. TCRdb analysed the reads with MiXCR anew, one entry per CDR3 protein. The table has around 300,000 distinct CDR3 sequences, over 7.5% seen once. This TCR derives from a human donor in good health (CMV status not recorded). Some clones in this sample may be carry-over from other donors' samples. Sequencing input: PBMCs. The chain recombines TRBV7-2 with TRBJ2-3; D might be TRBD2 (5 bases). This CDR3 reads CASSITRGATDTQYF. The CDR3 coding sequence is TGTGCCAGCAGCATAACTCGGGGAGCCACAGATACGCAGTATTTT.